The source of this T cell receptor beta chain is a study of identical twins. CDR1 DFQATT and CDR2 SNEGSKA come from the germline V gene (reference sequence). Trimming cost V 5 bases and J 0 bases, with 12 bases left between them. The CDR3 length is 14 residues. This clonotype was detected only a few times. Its antigen is unknown. Template switching, a step in the protocol, added a universal primer site, and cDNA carried unique molecular identifiers. TCRdb recomputed calls from the 5' RACE reads with MiXCR, one row per CDR3 protein. This sample has approximately 1.8 million distinct CDR3 sequences; 25% to 35% occur once, and the top ten carry over 0.25%. The study, taken as a whole, reports: For monozygotic twins, models underestimated out-of-frame TCR alpha sharing. Invariant cells of the MAIT and iNKT types might have partly distorted the zero-insertion analyses.

The specimen was cord blood. The rearrangement joins TRBV20-1 to TRBJ2-3, with D possibly being TRBD2 (6 bases). The sequence derives from a newborn girl in good health. The chain's CDR3 is CSAPGGFSTDTQYF. In DNA, the CDR3 is TGCAGTGCTCCCGGGGGATTTAGCACAGATACGCAGTATTTT.